What follows is one TCR beta chain and its context. Its target is not known. This specimen belongs to a study of CD4+ T cells in melanoma. Whole-study results and caveats: A reported correlation linked neoantigen-specific CD4+ T cells to CD8+, macrophage and B cell function. Neoantigen-specific CD4+ T cells in melanoma reportedly had diverse differentiation states.

Assay: immunoSEQ multiplex PCR; the TCRdb copy retains only in-frame clones and omits some. The data show 20,000 to 25,000 clones, with about three quarters seen just once and approximately 9.7% held by the top ten. The sequence derives from a human donor with melanoma.

CDR3 in amino acids: CASSPWLGSGANVLTF. The CDR3 DNA reads as TGTGCCAGCTCCCCTTGGTTGGGCTCTGGGGCCAACGTCCTGACTTTC. This chain uses TRBV18 with TRBJ2-6; D uncertain. Germline loops: CDR1 KGHSH, CDR2 LQKENI. The CDR3 has 16 amino acids. V was trimmed by 6 bases and J by 0 bases, leaving 12 bases between them.